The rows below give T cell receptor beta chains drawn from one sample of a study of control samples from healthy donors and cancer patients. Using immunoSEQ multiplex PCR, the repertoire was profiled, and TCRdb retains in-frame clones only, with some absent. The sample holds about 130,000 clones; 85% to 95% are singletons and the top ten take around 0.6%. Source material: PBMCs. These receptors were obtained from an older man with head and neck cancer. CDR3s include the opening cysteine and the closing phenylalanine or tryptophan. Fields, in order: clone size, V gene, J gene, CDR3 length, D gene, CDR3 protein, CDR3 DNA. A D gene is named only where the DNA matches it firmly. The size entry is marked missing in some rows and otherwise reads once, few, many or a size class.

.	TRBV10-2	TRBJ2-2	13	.	CASSRGAAGELFF	TGCGCCAGCAGCAGAGGAGCTGCCGGGGAGCTGTTTTTT
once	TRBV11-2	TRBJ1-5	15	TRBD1	CASSLDRGSNQPQHF	TGTGCCAGCAGCTTGGACAGGGGGAGCAATCAGCCCCAGCATTTT
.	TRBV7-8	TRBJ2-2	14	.	CASSLIWVTGELFF	TGTGCCAGCAGCCTTATCTGGGTGACCGGGGAGCTGTTTTTT
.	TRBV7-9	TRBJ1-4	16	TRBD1	CASSLDPTGASEKLFF	TGTGCCAGCAGCTTAGACCCTACAGGGGCTAGTGAAAAACTGTTTTTT
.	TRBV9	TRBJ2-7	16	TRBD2	CASSVGGAGTGYEQYF	TGTGCCAGCAGCGTAGGGGGAGCGGGGACCGGTTACGAGCAGTACTTC
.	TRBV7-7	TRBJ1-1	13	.	CASSFKEGTEAFF	TGTGCCAGCAGCTTCAAGGAGGGCACTGAAGCTTTCTTT
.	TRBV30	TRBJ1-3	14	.	CAWSPGLGVDTIYF	TGTGCCTGGAGTCCCGGCCTCGGGGTGGACACCATATATTTT
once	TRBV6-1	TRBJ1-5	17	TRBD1	CASSGYRGGDPNQPQHF	TGTGCCAGCAGTGGTTACAGGGGTGGGGACCCCAATCAGCCCCAGCATTTT
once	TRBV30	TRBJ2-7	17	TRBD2	CAWKVGWAGVNQYEQYF	TGTGCCTGGAAGGTTGGTTGGGCGGGAGTAAATCAGTACGAGCAGTACTTC
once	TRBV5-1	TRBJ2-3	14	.	CASSWTDGTDTQYF	TGCGCCAGCAGCTGGACAGACGGCACAGATACGCAGTATTTT
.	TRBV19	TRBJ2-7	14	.	CASSLKGVSYEQYF	TGTGCCAGTAGTCTGAAAGGGGTATCCTACGAGCAGTACTTC
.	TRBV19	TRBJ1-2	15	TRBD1	CASSIDGGRGHGYTF	TGTGCCAGTAGTATAGACGGAGGAAGGGGGCATGGCTACACCTTC
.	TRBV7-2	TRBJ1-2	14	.	CASSLSRANYGYTF	TGTGCCAGCAGCTTAAGTAGAGCTAACTATGGCTACACCTTC
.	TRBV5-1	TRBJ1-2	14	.	CASSLDGGMDGYTF	TGCGCCAGCAGCTTGGACGGGGGGATGGATGGCTACACCTTC
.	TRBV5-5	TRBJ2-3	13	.	CASSFTRTDTQYF	TGTGCCAGCAGCTTTACCCGCACAGATACGCAGTATTTT
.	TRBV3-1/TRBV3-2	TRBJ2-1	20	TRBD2	CASSLSGGGIIPWSYNEQFF	TGTGCCAGCAGCCTTTCGGGGGGTGGGATCATTCCATGGTCCTACAATGAGCAGTTCTTC
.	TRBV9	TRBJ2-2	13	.	CASSVSNTGELFF	TGTGCCAGCAGCGTATCCAACACCGGGGAGCTGTTTTTT
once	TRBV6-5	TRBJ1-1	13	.	CASRRGYGTEAFF	TGTGCCAGCAGGCGCGGCTATGGGACTGAAGCTTTCTTT
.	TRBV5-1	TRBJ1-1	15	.	CASSSTGAMGAEAFF	TGCGCCAGCAGCTCCACGGGGGCCATGGGCGCTGAAGCTTTCTTT
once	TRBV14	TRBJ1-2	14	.	CASSRSAAIYGYTF	TGTGCCAGCAGCCGCAGCGCCGCAATATATGGCTACACCTTC
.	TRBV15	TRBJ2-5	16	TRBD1	CATSGWWTGRRETQYF	TGTGCCACCAGCGGCTGGTGGACAGGGAGAAGGGAGACCCAGTACTTC
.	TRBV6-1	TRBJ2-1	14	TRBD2	CASSDGLAGYEQFF	TGTGCCAGCAGTGATGGACTAGCGGGTTATGAGCAGTTCTTC
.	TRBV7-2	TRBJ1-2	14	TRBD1	CASTRDRVVYGYTF	TGTGCCAGCACTCGGGACAGGGTTGTCTATGGCTACACCTTC
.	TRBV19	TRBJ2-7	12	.	CASSIASAEQYF	TGTGCCAGTAGTATCGCCTCCGCCGAGCAGTACTTC
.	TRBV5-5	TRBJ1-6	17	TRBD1	CASSLLAGGAVGSPLHF	TGTGCCAGCAGCTTGTTAGCAGGGGGCGCGGTCGGTTCACCCCTCCACTTT
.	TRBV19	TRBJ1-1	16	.	CASGSKGMMGNTEAFF	TGTGCCAGTGGGAGTAAGGGAATGATGGGGAACACTGAAGCTTTCTTT
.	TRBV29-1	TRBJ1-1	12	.	CSVEGGNTEAFF	TGCAGCGTTGAAGGCGGGAACACTGAAGCTTTCTTT
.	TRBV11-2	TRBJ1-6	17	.	CASSLGGGYADNSPLHF	TGTGCCAGCAGCTTAGGGGGGGGCTATGCGGATAATTCACCCCTCCACTTT
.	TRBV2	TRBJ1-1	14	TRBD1	CASSRTGKDTEAFF	TGTGCCAGCAGCCGGACAGGGAAGGACACTGAAGCTTTCTTT
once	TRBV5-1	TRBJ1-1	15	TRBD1	CASSLGAGGSAEAFF	TGCGCCAGCAGCTTGGGGGCAGGGGGCTCCGCTGAAGCTTTCTTT
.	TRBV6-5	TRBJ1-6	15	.	CASSREFAYNSPLHF	TGTGCCAGCAGCCGGGAGTTCGCCTATAATTCACCCCTCCACTTT
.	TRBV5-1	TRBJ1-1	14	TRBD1	CASSYSGGNTEAFF	TGCGCCAGCAGCTACTCAGGGGGGAACACTGAAGCTTTCTTT
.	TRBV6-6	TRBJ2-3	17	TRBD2	CASSPSAAGGSTDTQYF	TGTGCCAGCAGTCCTTCCGCGGCGGGGGGAAGCACAGATACGCAGTATTTT
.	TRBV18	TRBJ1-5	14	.	CASSPTGSDQPQHF	TGTGCCAGCTCACCTACAGGGTCGGATCAGCCCCAGCATTTT
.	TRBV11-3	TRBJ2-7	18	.	CASSTVGLAGRNLYEQYF	TGTGCCAGCAGCACCGTAGGGCTGGCAGGACGCAACCTCTACGAGCAGTACTTC
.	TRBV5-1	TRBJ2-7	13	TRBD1	CASSSGQGYEQYF	TGCGCCAGCAGCTCGGGACAGGGATACGAGCAGTACTTC
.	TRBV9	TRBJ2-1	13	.	CASSESSYNEQFF	TGTGCCAGCTCTGAGAGCTCCTACAATGAGCAGTTCTTC
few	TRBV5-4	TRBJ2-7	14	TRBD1	CASSIAQGAYEQYF	TGTGCCAGCAGCATAGCACAGGGGGCCTACGAGCAGTACTTC
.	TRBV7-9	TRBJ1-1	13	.	CASTPDVGTEAFF	TGTGCCAGCACCCCTGATGTCGGTACTGAAGCTTTCTTT